The following is a TCR beta chain sequence with its context. Its antigen is still unknown. This entry is derived from a study of cytomegalovirus exposure and HLA in healthy donors. The study, taken as a whole, reports: A later analysis associated around 17,000 TCR beta sequences with HLA alleles at a 0.05 false discovery rate. Common viral pathogens seemed to be connected with several of the most significant clusters, according to a later analysis. Cytomegalovirus-associated status was assigned to roughly 160 TCR beta chains.

V trimming: 3 bases; J trimming: 5 bases; junction bases outside the gene matches: 6. The CDR3 has 13 amino acids. The V gene's germline CDR1 is GTSNPN and CDR2 SVGIG (reference sequence). 13 Jbeta primers and 60 Vbeta primers were used for the PCR. Profiling relied on immunoSEQ multiplex PCR, and the TCRdb table lists in-frame clones only, not all of them. The sample has about 100,000 clones, around 85% seen once. The TCR comes from a man aged 30 to 39 in good health and CMV-seronegative. The J gene is TRBJ1-1, the V gene TRBV30; 7 bases line up with TRBD1. Sequenced material: PBMCs. CDR3 sequence reads: CAWRTGYRTEAFF. DNA of the CDR3: TGTGCCTGGAGGACAGGGTATCGTACTGAAGCTTTCTTT.